The clone carrying this T cell receptor beta chain was counted between two and nine times. Antigen specificity is unknown. Read data end 3 residues before the CDR3 end; the end is taken from the germline J gene. The data were obtained in a study of T cell clonality in common variable immunodeficiency. General study results and limits: Compared with controls, CVID subjects had fewer shared TCRbeta clones. In common variable immunodeficiency, TCR beta chains reportedly carried fewer deletions and N-nucleotide insertions.

Diagnosis required reduced IgG, IgA and/or IgM with specific antibody deficiency. Each donor provided roughly 4.5 to 8.5 ml of heparinized whole blood. Germline CDR1 reads SNHLY; CDR2 reads FYNNEI. This CDR3 has 14 residues. The trim removed 6 bases at V and 5 bases at J, leaving 7 bases unmatched. Here immunoSEQ multiplex PCR was the method, and the copy in TCRdb shows in-frame clones only, minus some. The counts give about 33,000 clones, none of them seen only once; 6.1% is held by the top ten. The clonotype comes from a human donor with common variable immunodeficiency. The rearrangement joins TRBV2 to TRBJ1-2; 9 bases line up with TRBD1. Sequencing was performed on peripheral blood mononuclear cells. CDR3 DNA, as far as it was read: TGTGCCAGCAGGGCCGGGACAGGGACTTATGGC. Protein: CASRAGTGTYG. The entire CDR3 sequence reads CASRAGTGTYGYTF.